This T cell receptor beta chain is from a study of beta chain features in type 1 diabetes. The V and J ends lost 2 bases and 5 bases respectively, with 9 bases between them. Germline V gene lookup returns CDR1 MNHEY and CDR2 SVGAGI. This CDR3 contains 13 residues. Investigators reverse transcribed all isolated RNA, so they sequenced expressed TCRB transcripts. Repertoires were generated with immunoSEQ multiplex PCR, while TCRdb's copy carries only in-frame clones and drops some. There are about 230,000 clones in the sample; roughly 16% occur only once, and less than 0.09% lies in the top ten. A note on this clone: Antigen unknown. Other DNA variants within this sample encode the same CDR3.

General observations from the study: Moderately but significantly shorter TCRB CDR3s were found in Type 1 diabetes patients in all four CD4+ subsets.

Material: naive CD4+ T cells from blood. The genes are TRBV6-5 and TRBJ1-1; a possible D gene is TRBD1 (5 bases). The sequence came from a man aged 25 to 40 with type 1 diabetes. The CDR3 DNA follows: TGTGCCAGCAGTTACCGAGGGGAAACTGAAGCTTTCTTT. Encoded protein: CASSYRGETEAFF.